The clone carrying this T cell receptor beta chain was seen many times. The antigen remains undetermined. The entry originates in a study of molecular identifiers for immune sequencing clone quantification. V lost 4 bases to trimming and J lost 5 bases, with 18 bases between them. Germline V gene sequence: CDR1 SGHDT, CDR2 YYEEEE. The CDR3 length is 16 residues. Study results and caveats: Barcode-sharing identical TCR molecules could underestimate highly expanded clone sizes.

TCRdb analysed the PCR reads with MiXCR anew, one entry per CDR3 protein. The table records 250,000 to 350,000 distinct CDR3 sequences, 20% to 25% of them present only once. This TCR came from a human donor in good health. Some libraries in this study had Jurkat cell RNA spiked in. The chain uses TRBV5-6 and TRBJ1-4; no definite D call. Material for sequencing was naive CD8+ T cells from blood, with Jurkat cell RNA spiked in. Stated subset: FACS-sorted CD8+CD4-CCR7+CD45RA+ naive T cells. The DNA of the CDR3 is TGTGCCAGCAGCCCAAAAATCCGGGTTGGAAATGAAAAACTGTTTTTT. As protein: CASSPKIRVGNEKLFF.